This T cell receptor (beta chain) was recorded in a study of OX40 agonist ivuxolimab in advanced cancers. Study in general: Patients undergoing dose escalation presented with hepatocellular carcinoma, melanoma, renal cell or head and neck cancer. Three dose-escalation patients had partial responses: one with hepatocellular carcinoma and two with cutaneous melanoma.

Regarding this clone: Its matching antigen is unknown.

Whole-study findings and limits: Compared with CD4+, CD8+ T cells on average had more expanded clones. Low clonal expansion, among the lowest seen, marked partial responders at 0.1-3.0 mg/kg.

TCRdb's table, derived via immunoSEQ multiplex PCR, lists solely in-frame clones and lacks some. The repertoire includes about 50,000 clones, approximately 79% of them detected once, and about 1.9% sits in the top ten. Germline V gives CDR1 KGHSH, CDR2 LQKENI. The CDR3 covers 14 residues. Trimming pared 5 bases from V and 7 bases from J, leaving 17 bases between. The sample was CD4+ or CD8+ T cells sorted from blood, taken in a trial of the OX40 agonist ivuxolimab. The TCR was taken from an adult with an advanced solid tumor such as melanoma, head and neck, liver or kidney cancer. The rearrangement uses TRBV18 and TRBJ1-2; D may be TRBD1 (5 bases). The CDR3 coding sequence is TGTGCCAGCTCATTCCGTGGGGGGGAAGGTGGCTACACCTTC. Protein product: CASSFRGGEGGYTF.